Below, 7 T cell receptor beta chains from the same sample are listed, as sequenced in a study of T cell responses to AZD1222 COVID-19 vaccine (dated by TCRdb to about 2021). Library method: the immunoSEQ multiplex PCR assay. The clones in this table, taken by TCRdb from immuneACCESS, are in-frame only. Not every clone is retained; where verified, under half of the shortfall comes from an unresolved V gene, and the cause of the rest is unknown. In all, the sample holds about 170,000 clones, and approximately 88% of those were seen once. In total, the top ten clones hold 0.85% to 1.2% of the sample. What this sample's time point label stands for: about 28 days (+/-7) after the second vaccine dose. Sequencing used peripheral blood, obtained 28 days after the second AZD1222 dose. These receptors originate from an adult who received the AZD1222 COVID-19 vaccine.

V usage is TRBV4-1 and J usage is TRBJ1-1; no clear D gene. Germline loops: CDR1 MGHRA, CDR2 YSYEKL. The V gene lost 0 bases and the J gene lost 11 bases, with 13 bases spanning the gap. The CDR3 runs to 13 residues. The CDR3 DNA reads as TGCGCCAGCAGCCAAGATCCCGGGTTAGGGGCTTTCTTT. It translates to CASSQDPGLGAFF.

The V gene is TRBV6-4, the J gene TRBJ2-2; possibly TRBD1 or TRBD2 for D (6 bases each). This CDR3 contains 15 residues. The germline V gene has CDR1 MRHNA and CDR2 SNTAGT. Trimming removed 2 bases at V and 5 bases at J, with 12 bases between. CDR3 loop: CASSDGGRETGELFF. In DNA form, the CDR3 reads TGTGCCAGCAGTGACGGGGGGCGTGAGACCGGGGAGCTGTTTTTT.

This rearrangement joins TRBV5-4 to TRBJ2-3; D is uncertain. The CDR3 length is 12 residues. The V gene's germline CDR1 is SGHNT and CDR2 YYREEE (reference sequence). The V and J ends lost 5 bases and 2 bases respectively, with 6 bases between them. The CDR3 coding sequence is TGTGCCAGCAGATTAAACACAGATACGCAGTATTTT. Protein: CASRLNTDTQYF.

The rearrangement joins TRBV7-8 to TRBJ1-1, with D hard to call. This CDR3 has 17 amino acids. Germline lookup yields CDR1 SGHVS and CDR2 FQNEAQ. V dropped 7 bases and J dropped 3 bases, with 24 bases sitting between them. CDR3 nucleotide sequence: TGTGCCAGCAATGCTCTTTCCCCTTTTGTGCGGCACACTGAAGCTTTCTTT. Translating gives CASNALSPFVRHTEAFF.

The V and J genes are TRBV2 and TRBJ1-5; D possibly corresponds to TRBD1 (5 bases). The germline gives CDR1 SNHLY, CDR2 FYNNEI. The CDR3 is 15 amino acids. Trimming removed 2 bases from V and 5 bases from J, with 13 bases in between. This chain's CDR3 is CASSESGLGDQPQHF. CDR3 nucleotides: TGTGCCAGCAGTGAATCGGGGCTAGGGGATCAGCCCCAGCATTTT.

The V and J genes are TRBV4-1 and TRBJ2-3, with D possibly TRBD2 on 5 matching bases. CDR1 and CDR2 (germline): MGHRA, YSYEKL. This CDR3 contains 17 residues. Trimming took 3 bases from V and 0 from J, leaving 16 bases between them. The CDR3 nucleotides are TGCGCCAGCAGCCATGGACTCCTAACCTCTAGCACAGATACGCAGTATTTT. The encoded protein is CASSHGLLTSSTDTQYF.

The chain is built from TRBV27 and TRBJ1-2; D possibly corresponds to TRBD1 (5 bases). The CDR3 runs to 15 residues. Between the trimmed V and J ends, which lost 1 base and 3 bases, there was a span of 12 bases. Germline V gene lookup returns CDR1 MNHEY and CDR2 SMNVEV (reference sequence). The CDR3 reads CASSLYPGGDYGYTF. DNA for the CDR3: TGTGCCAGCAGTTTATACCCGGGGGGGGACTATGGCTACACCTTC.